The 9 T cell receptor beta chains given below trace back to one sample, sequenced in a study of shared clonotypes between healthy human individuals. Clones were sequenced by immunoSEQ multiplex PCR, and TCRdb holds only the in-frame ones, with some missing. The profile shows 1.4 million or so clones, roughly 98.5% of them singletons. The sample taken for sequencing was naive CD4+ T cells sorted from blood. Indicated subset: CD45RA+ positively selected. The receptor set was obtained from a man aged 30 to 39 in good health.

This rearrangement joins TRBV21-1 to TRBJ1-5; the DNA was not compared with TRBD1, the D call given in the table. TRBV21-1 is a documented pseudogene. The CDR3 consists of 14 residues. The CDR3 nucleotides are TGTGCCAGCAGCAAAGCACAGCCCAATCAGCCCCAGCATTTT. This sequence encodes CASSKAQPNQPQHF.

This clone was seen a single time. This chain uses TRBV28 with TRBJ2-5; D is uncertain. Germline lookup yields CDR1 MDHEN and CDR2 SYDVKM. The CDR3 sequence is 13 residues long. The V gene lost 4 bases and the J gene lost 2 bases, with 8 bases spanning the gap. DNA of the CDR3: TGTGCCAGCAGTTCCGGCTGGCAAGAGACCCAGTACTTC. This translates into CASSSGWQETQYF.

This clone has only one observation. The chain recombines TRBV5-1 with TRBJ2-3; D remains unclear. The V gene lost 0 bases and the J gene lost 2 bases, with 13 bases spanning the gap. The CDR3 sequence is 16 residues long. From germline, CDR1 is SGHRS and CDR2 YFSETQ. The CDR3 loop reads CASSLGLNRFTDTQYF. DNA for the CDR3: TGCGCCAGCAGCTTGGGCCTTAATAGATTCACAGATACGCAGTATTTT.

V is TRBV5-4 and J is TRBJ2-3; D assignment may be TRBD1 or TRBD2 (5 bases each). This CDR3 region has 14 residues. The V end was cut by 1 base, the J end by 5 bases, with 11 bases between. Germline values: CDR1 SGHNT, CDR2 YYREEE (reference sequence). Here the CDR3 DNA reads TGTGCCAGCAGCTTGTCCAGGGACGGAGATACGCAGTATTTT. Translation: CASSLSRDGDTQYF.

The chain combines TRBV29-1 with TRBJ2-7; either TRBD1 or TRBD2 may fit D (5 bases each). Trimming pared 6 bases from V and 5 bases from J, leaving 17 bases between. Germline CDR1 reads SQVTM; CDR2 reads ANQGSEA. This CDR3 is 13 amino acids long. The CDR3 is CSVTGTNRNEQYF. In nucleotides, the CDR3 is TGCAGCGTAACCGGGACCAATCGGAACGAGCAGTACTTC.

This sequence joins TRBV10-3 and TRBJ2-3; 11 nucleotides agree with TRBD2. V trimming: 4 bases; J trimming: 11 bases; junction bases outside the gene matches: 11. Germline-derived CDR1 and CDR2 are ENHRY and SYGVKD. CDR3 length: 15 residues. Written as DNA, the CDR3 is TGTGCCATCAGTGGTAGCGGGAGGGCCCGGTGGGGGCAGTATTTT. This encodes CAISGSGRARWGQYF.

The V gene is TRBV27, the J gene TRBJ2-1; possibly TRBD1 for D (7 bases). V dropped 3 bases and J dropped 0 bases, with 9 bases sitting between them. The CDR3 spans 15 residues. CDR1 is MNHEY, CDR2 SMNVEV, per germline (reference sequence). The CDR3 nucleotides read TGTGCCAGCAGTTTGCGGGACAGCTCCTACAATGAGCAGTTCTTC. Translating it yields CASSLRDSSYNEQFF.

The chain links TRBV5-1 to TRBJ2-3; 7 positions agree with TRBD2. J lost 1 base, V lost 0 bases, and 2 bases had no gene match. In germline, CDR1 is SGHRS, CDR2 YFSETQ. CDR3 length: 15 amino acids. CDR3 in DNA: TGCGCCAGCAGCTTGGTACGGGAGGGCACAGATACGCAGTATTTT. Protein: CASSLVREGTDTQYF. Full variable domain (outside the CDR3, taken from reference TRBV5-1 and TRBJ2-3): KAGVTQTPRYLIKTRGQQVTLSCSPISGHRSVSWYQQTPGQGLQFLFEYFSETQRNKGNFPGRFSGRQFSNSRSEMNVSTLELGDSALYLCASSLVREGTDTQYFGPGTRLTVL.

This clone has only one observation. The rearrangement links TRBV2 to TRBJ2-3, with D perhaps TRBD1 or TRBD2 (6 bases each). Germline loops: CDR1 SNHLY, CDR2 FYNNEI. This CDR3 has 16 residues. V dropped 3 bases and J dropped 2 bases, with 15 bases sitting between them. Written as DNA, the CDR3 is TGTGCCAGCAGTGACAGGAGGGGGAGGCCCACAGATACGCAGTATTTT. This translates into CASSDRRGRPTDTQYF.